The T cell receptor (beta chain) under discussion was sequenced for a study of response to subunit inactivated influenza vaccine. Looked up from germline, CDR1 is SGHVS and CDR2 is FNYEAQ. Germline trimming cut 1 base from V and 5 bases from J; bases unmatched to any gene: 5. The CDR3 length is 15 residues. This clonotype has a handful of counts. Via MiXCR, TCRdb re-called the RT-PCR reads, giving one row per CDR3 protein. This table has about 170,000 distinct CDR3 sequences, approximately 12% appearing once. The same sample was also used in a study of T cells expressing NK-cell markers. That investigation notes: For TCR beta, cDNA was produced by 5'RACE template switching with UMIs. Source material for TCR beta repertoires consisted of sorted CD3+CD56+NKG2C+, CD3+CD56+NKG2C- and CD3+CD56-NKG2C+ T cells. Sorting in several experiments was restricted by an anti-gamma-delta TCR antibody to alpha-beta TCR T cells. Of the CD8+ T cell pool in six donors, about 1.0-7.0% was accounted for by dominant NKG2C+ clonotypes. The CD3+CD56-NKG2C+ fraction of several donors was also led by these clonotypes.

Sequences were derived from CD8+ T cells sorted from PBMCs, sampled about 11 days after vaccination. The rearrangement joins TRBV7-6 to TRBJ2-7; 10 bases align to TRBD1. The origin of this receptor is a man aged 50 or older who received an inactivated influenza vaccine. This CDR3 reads CASSLGTGGSDEQYF. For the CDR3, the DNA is TGTGCCAGCAGCTTAGGGACAGGGGGGTCCGACGAGCAGTACTTC. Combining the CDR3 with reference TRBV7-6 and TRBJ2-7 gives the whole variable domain GAGVSQSPRYKVTKRGQDVALRCDPISGHVSLYWYRQALGQGPEFLTYFNYEAQQDKSGLPNDRFSAERPEGSISTLTIQRTEQRDSAMYRCASSLGTGGSDEQYFGPGTRLTVT.